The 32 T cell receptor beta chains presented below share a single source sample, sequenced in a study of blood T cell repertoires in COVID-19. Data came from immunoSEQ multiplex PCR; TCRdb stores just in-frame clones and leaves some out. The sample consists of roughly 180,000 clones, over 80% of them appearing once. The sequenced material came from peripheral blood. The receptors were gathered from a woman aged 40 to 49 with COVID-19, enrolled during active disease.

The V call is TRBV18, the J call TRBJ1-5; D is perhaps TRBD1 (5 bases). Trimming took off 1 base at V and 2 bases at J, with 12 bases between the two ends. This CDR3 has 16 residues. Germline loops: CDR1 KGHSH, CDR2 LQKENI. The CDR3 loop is CASSPLRQGGNQPQHF. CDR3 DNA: TGTGCCAGCTCACCACTGAGGCAGGGTGGCAATCAGCCCCAGCATTTT.

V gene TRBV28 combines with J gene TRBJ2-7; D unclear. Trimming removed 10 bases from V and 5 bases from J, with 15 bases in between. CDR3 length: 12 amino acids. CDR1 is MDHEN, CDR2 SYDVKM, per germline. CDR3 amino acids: CATQMPDNEQYF. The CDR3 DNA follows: TGTGCCACCCAAATGCCAGACAACGAGCAGTACTTC.

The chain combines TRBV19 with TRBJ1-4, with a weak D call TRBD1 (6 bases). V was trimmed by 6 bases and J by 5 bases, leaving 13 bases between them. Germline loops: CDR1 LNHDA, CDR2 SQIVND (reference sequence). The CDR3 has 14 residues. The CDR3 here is CASRTGTINEKLFF. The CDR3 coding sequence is TGTGCCAGTAGAACCGGGACAATAAATGAAAAACTGTTTTTT. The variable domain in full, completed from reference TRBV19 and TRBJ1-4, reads DGGITQSPKYLFRKEGQNVTLSCEQNLNHDAMYWYRQDPGQGLRLIYYSQIVNDFQKGDIAEGYSVSREKKESFPLTVTSAQKNPTAFYLCASRTGTINEKLFFGSGTQLSVL.

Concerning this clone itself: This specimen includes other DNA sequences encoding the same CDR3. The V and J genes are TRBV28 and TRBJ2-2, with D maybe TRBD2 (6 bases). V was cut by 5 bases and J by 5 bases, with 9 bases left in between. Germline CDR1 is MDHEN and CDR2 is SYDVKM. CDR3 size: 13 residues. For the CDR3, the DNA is TGTGCCAGCAGTGGAGGAGGGACCGGGGAGCTGTTTTTT. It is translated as CASSGGGTGELFF.

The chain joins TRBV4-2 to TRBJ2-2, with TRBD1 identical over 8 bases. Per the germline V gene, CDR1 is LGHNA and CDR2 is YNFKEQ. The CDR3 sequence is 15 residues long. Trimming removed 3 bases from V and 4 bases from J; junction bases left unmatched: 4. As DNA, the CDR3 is TGTGCCAGCAGCCAGACAGGGGAGGTCACCGGGGAGCTGTTTTTT. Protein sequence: CASSQTGEVTGELFF.

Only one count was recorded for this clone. CDR3 region: CASRKRNQRHNEQFF. CDR3 bases: TGTGCCAGCAGAAAGCGGAACCAAAGACACAATGAGCAGTTCTTC. The chain is built from TRBV28 and TRBJ2-1; D may be TRBD2 (5 bases). Trimming took 6 bases from V and 5 from J, leaving 17 bases between them. CDR3 length: 15 residues. The germline CDR1 and CDR2 sequences are MDHEN and SYDVKM. The full variable domain, with the rest looked up from reference TRBV28 and TRBJ2-1, is DVKVTQSSRYLVKRTGEKVFLECVQDMDHENMFWYRQDPGLGLRLIYFSYDVKMKEKGDIPEGYSVSREKKERFSLILESASTNQTSMYLCASRKRNQRHNEQFFGPGTRLTVL.

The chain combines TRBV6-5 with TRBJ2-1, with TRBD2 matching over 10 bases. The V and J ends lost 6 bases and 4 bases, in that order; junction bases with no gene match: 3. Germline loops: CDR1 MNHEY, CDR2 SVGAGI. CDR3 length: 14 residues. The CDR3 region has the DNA TGTGCCAGCAGCTCTAGCGGGGGTTACAATGAGCAGTTCTTC. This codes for CASSSSGGYNEQFF.

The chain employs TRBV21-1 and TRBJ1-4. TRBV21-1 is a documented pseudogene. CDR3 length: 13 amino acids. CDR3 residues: CASRGGRNEKLFF. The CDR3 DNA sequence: TGTGCCAGCAGGGGGGGTCGGAATGAAAAACTGTTTTTT.

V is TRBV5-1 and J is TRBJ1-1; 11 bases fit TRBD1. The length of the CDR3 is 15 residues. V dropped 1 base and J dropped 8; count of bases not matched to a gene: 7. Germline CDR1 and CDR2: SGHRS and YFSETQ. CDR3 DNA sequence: TGCGCCAGCAGCTTGTATGGGACAGGGGGATTAGAAGCTTTCTTT. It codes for CASSLYGTGGLEAFF.

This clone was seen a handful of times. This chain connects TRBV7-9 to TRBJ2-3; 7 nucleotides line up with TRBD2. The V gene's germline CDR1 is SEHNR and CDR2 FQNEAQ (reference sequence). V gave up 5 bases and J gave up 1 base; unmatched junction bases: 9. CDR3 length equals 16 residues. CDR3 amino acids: CASSALGTTGTDTQYF. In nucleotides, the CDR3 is TGTGCCAGCAGCGCCCTCGGGACTACAGGCACAGATACGCAGTATTTT.

DNA of the CDR3: TGTGCCAGCAGCACGAGACAGGGGACTAATTCACCCCTCCACTTT. Amino acids: CASSTRQGTNSPLHF. This chain connects TRBV7-8 to TRBJ1-6, with 8 nucleotides matching TRBD1. Germline lookup yields CDR1 SGHVS and CDR2 FQNEAQ. J gave up 6 bases and V 5 bases, and 6 bases lay outside the gene matches. The CDR3 spans 15 residues.

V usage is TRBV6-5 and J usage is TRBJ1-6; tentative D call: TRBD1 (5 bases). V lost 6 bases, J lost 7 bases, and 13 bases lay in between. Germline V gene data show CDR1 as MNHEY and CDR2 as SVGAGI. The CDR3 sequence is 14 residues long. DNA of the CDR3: TGTGCCAGCAGGGTCGACAGTTCGAATTCACCCCTCCACTTT. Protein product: CASRVDSSNSPLHF.

Here the CDR3 DNA reads TGTGCCAGCAGCCTCCGGGTGCGGAATGAAAAACTGTTTTTT. Protein sequence: CASSLRVRNEKLFF. V usage is TRBV6-5 and J usage is TRBJ1-4; D is ambiguous. V was cut by 6 bases and J by 5 bases, with 13 bases left in between. The germline CDR1 and CDR2 sequences are MNHEY and SVGAGI. The CDR3 is made up of 14 amino acids.

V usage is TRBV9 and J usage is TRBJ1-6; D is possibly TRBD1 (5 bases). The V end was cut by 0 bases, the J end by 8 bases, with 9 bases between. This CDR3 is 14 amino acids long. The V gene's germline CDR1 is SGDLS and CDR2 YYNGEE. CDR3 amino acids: CASSVERGDSPLHF. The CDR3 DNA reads TGTGCCAGCAGCGTAGAAAGGGGTGATTCACCCCTCCACTTT.

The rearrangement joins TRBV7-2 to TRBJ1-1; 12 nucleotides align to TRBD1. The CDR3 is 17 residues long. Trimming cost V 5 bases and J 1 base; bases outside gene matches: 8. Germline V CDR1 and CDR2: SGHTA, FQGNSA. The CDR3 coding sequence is TGTGCCAGCAGCGGAGGCGGGACAGGGGGCTGGAACACTGAAGCTTTCTTT. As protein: CASSGGGTGGWNTEAFF.

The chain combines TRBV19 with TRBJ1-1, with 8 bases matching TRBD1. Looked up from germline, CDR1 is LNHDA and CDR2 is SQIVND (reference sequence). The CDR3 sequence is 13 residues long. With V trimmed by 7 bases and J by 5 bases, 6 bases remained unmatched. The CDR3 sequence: CASNARGRTEAFF. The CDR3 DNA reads TGTGCCAGTAACGCCAGGGGGCGGACTGAAGCTTTCTTT.

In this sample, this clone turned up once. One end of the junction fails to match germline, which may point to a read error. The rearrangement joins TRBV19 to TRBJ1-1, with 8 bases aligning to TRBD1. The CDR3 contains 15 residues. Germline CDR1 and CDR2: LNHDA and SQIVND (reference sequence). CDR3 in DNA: TGTGCCAGTAGTCCCCAGACAGGGGTGAACTCTGAAGCTTTCTTT. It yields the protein CASSPQTGVNSEAFF.

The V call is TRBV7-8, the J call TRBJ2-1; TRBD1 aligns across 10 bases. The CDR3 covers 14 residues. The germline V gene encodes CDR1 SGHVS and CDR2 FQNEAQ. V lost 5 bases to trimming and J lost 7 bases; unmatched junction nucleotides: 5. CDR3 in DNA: TGTGCCAGCAGCCCTAGGACAGGGGGAAATGAGCAGTTCTTC. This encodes CASSPRTGGNEQFF.

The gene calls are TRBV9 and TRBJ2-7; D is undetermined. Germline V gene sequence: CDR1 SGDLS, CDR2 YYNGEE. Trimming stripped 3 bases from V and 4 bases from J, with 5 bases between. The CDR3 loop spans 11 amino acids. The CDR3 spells CASSGEYEQYF. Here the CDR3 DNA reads TGTGCCAGCAGCGGCGAATACGAGCAGTACTTC.

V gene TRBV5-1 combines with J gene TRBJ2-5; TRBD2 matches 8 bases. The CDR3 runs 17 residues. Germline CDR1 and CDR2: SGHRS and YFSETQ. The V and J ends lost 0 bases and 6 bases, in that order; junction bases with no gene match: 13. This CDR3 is CASSLGRGGIFMQTQYF. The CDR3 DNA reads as TGCGCCAGCAGCTTGGGTCGGGGGGGCATCTTCATGCAGACCCAGTACTTC.

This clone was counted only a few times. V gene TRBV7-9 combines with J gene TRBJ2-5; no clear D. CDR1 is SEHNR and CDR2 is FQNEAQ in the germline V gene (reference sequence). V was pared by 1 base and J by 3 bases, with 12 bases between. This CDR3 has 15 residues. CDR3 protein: CASSLGGQIKETQYF. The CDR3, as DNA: TGTGCCAGCAGCTTAGGAGGCCAGATAAAAGAGACCCAGTACTTC.

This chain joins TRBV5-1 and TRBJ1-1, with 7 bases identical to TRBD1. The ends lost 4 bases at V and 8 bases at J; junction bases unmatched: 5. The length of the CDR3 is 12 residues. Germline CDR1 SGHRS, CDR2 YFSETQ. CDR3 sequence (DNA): TGCGCCAGCAGCGGGACAGCGCTGGAAGCTTTCTTT. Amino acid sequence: CASSGTALEAFF.

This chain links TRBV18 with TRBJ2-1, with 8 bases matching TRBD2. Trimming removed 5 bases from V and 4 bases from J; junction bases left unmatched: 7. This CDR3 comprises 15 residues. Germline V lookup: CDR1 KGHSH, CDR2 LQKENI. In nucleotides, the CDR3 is TGTGCCAGCTCAGATACAGGCGGGAGGTACAATGAGCAGTTCTTC. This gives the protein CASSDTGGRYNEQFF. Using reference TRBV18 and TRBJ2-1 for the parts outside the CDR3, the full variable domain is NAGVMQNPRHLVRRRGQEARLRCSPMKGHSHVYWYRQLPEEGLKFMVYLQKENIIDESGMPKERFSAEFPKEGPSILRIQQVVRGDSAAYFCASSDTGGRYNEQFFGPGTRLTVL.

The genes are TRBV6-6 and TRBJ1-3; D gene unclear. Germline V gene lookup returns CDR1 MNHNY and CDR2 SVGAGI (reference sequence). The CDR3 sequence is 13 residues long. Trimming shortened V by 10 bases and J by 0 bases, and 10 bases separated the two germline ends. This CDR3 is CATHSYSGNTIYF. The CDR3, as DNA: TGTGCCACACACAGTTACTCTGGAAACACCATATATTTT.

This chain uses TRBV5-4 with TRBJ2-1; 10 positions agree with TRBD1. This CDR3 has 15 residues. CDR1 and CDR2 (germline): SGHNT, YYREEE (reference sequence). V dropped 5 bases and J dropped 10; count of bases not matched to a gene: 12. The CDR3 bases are TGTGCCAGCAGGGATCCGGGACAGGGGACGATGGAGCAGTTCTTC. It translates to CASRDPGQGTMEQFF.

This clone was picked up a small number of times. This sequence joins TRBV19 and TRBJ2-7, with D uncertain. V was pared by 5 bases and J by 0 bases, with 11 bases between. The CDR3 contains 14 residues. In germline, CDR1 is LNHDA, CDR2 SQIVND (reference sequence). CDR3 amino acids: CASSPDTFSYEQYF. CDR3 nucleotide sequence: TGTGCCAGTAGTCCAGACACCTTCTCCTACGAGCAGTACTTC.

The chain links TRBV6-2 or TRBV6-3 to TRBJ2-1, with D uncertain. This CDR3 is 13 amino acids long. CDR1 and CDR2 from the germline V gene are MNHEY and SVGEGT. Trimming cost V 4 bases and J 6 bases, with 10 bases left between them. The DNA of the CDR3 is TGTGCCAGCAGTTTAGCAAGACTCAATGAGCAGTTCTTC. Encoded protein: CASSLARLNEQFF.

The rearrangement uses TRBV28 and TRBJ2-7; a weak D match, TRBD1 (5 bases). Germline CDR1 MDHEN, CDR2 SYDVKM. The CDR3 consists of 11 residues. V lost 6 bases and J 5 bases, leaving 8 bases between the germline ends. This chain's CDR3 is CASRRTNEQYF. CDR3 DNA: TGTGCCAGCAGGCGGACAAACGAGCAGTACTTC.

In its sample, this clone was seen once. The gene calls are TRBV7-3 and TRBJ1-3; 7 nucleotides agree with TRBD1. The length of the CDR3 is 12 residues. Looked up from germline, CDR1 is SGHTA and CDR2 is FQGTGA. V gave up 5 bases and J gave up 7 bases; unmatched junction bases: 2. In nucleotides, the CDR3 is TGTGCCAGCAGCCTGACAGGGAACACCATATATTTT. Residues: CASSLTGNTIYF.

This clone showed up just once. The DNA of the CDR3 is TGTGCCAGCAGTTTCCCCGGGACAGGGGGCGATGAGCAGTTCTTC. This codes for CASSFPGTGGDEQFF. The chain combines TRBV28 with TRBJ2-1, with 12 positions matching TRBD1. V was pared by 3 bases and J by 8 bases, with 5 bases of the junction left unmatched. This CDR3 has 15 residues. The germline V gene has CDR1 MDHEN and CDR2 SYDVKM.

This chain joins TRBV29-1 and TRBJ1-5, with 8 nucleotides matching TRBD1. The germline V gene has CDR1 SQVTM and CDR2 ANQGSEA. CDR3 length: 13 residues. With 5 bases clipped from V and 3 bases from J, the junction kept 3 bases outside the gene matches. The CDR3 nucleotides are TGCAGCGTTCAGGGGGCCGACAATCAGCCCCAGCATTTT. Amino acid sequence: CSVQGADNQPQHF.

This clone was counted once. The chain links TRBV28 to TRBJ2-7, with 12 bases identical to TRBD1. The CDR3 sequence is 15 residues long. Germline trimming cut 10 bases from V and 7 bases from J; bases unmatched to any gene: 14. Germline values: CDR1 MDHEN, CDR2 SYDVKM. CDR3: CATLGAGTGGEEQYF. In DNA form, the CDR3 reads TGTGCCACTCTTGGGGCCGGGACAGGGGGCGAAGAGCAGTACTTC.